Detailed here is one T cell receptor beta chain. Measured with immunoSEQ multiplex PCR; TCRdb has only the in-frame clones, and not every one. Here the sample spans some 9,100 clones, 83% being singletons. This sample is drawn from a study of T cell changes during pregnancy in multiple sclerosis. After removal of 0 bases from V and 2 bases from J, the junction contained 4 bases not matched to a gene. Looked up from germline, CDR1 is ENHRY and CDR2 is SYGVKD. The CDR3 sequence is 17 residues long. Sequenced material: CD8+ T cells from peripheral blood mononuclear cells, taken in the third trimester of pregnancy. The sequence was collected from a female donor in good health, enrolled as a control in a pregnancy study. V is TRBV10-3 and J is TRBJ1-4, with 9 bases fitting TRBD1. This CDR3 reads CAISESGTGFTNEKLFF. The CDR3 nucleotides are TGTGCCATCAGTGAGTCCGGGACAGGGTTTACTAATGAAAAACTGTTTTTT.